This T cell receptor (beta chain) came from a study of CD8 T cells in ankylosing spondylitis (TCRdb year 2017). As for the study more broadly: The study set out to find disease-linked TCR variants by profiling T cell receptor beta repertoires in ankylosing spondylitis patients and healthy donors. Peripheral blood was sampled, and synovial fluid was additionally collected from ankylosing spondylitis patients. The full study cohort comprised 25 ankylosing spondylitis patients and roughly 110 healthy donors. Study-wide conclusions, independent of this receptor: Some TCR beta motif variants had previously been reported in synovial fluid and blood of reactive arthritis patients, which suggested common disease-initiation mechanisms. A TCR beta motif of seven or eight highly homologous amino acid variants appeared characteristic of blood from ankylosing spondylitis patients. The disease-linked clones showed a CD8+ phenotype and occurred at relatively low frequencies in peripheral blood. The disease-linked clones were reported to be significantly enriched in matched synovial fluid samples from ankylosing spondylitis patients.

Sequences GTSNPN (CDR1) and SVGIG (CDR2) are obtained from the germline V gene (reference sequence). V sheds 3 bases and J sheds 4 bases, leaving 15 bases between their ends. The CDR3 starts with the cysteine, ends with the phenylalanine, and has 14 residues. Kept here is only the CDR3 DNA, which spans 42 bases and is read in frame from base 1. On this clonotype itself: Its binding antigen is unknown. Nothing much larger sits one base from this clone, and base qualities are not available.

The data were produced on an Illumina HiSeq 2500. Quantitative 5'-RACE with molecular barcodes was used to prepare TCR beta libraries. The authors processed their data as follows. To identify disease-linked TCR variants, a new computational method was used, one built on a probabilistic model of VDJ rearrangement. Clones were called with MiXCR by TCRdb after fastp trimmed the public reads at Q25, and only in-frame beta chains were retained. All rows with the same CDR3 protein become a single entry with the most common DNA and genes. The V and J calls here are based on TCRdb, not the publication. A total of about 460,000 distinct CDR3 sequences appear in this sample, approximately 5% of them only once. The top ten constitute 3% to 4% of the sample.

The rearrangement combines TRBV30 with TRBJ1-1; the D gene is possibly TRBD1, with 5 bases matching. This TCR came from a male donor with ankylosing spondylitis. Input material: blood, either unsorted or a sorted T cell fraction (not recorded which). The CDR3 in this case is CAWRGPGGGTEAFF. DNA sequence: TGTGCCTGGAGGGGACCCGGCGGTGGCACTGAAGCTTTCTTT. Reference TRBV30 and TRBJ1-1 genes cover what lies past the CDR3, so the full variable domain is SQTIHQWPATLVQPVGSPLSLECTVEGTSNPNLYWYRQAAGRGLQLLFYSVGIGQISSEVPQNLSASRPQDRQFILSSKKLLLSDSGFYLCAWRGPGGGTEAFFGQGTRLTVV.